This T cell receptor (beta chain) was obtained from a study of blood T cell repertoires in COVID-19. Background on the study: Acute and convalescent COVID-19 specimens originated in the United States, Italy and Spain. Sources were T cells, B-cell-depleted T cells, or PBMCs; the material itself was cDNA or gDNA.

CDR1 and CDR2 (germline): SGHDT, YYEEEE. CDR3 length equals 14 residues. Trimming removed 3 bases at V and 4 bases at J, with 13 bases between. As processed by the authors: Estimation of nucleated cell counts relied on the amplification of reference gene primers. Assay used: immunoSEQ multiplex PCR; TCRdb lists only in-frame clones, some missing. The V and J calls and the clone size are those of that table, but D and trimming were determined from the DNA. The repertoire consists of roughly 86,000 clones, with 85% occurring once and the leading ten covering 3% to 4%. This clonotype originated in a man aged 50-59 years with acute or convalescent COVID-19. V usage is TRBV5-6 and J usage is TRBJ1-2, with TRBD1 as a possible D gene (6 bases). Material: peripheral blood. CDR3 loop: CASSSRTEPYGYTF. DNA for the CDR3: TGTGCCAGCAGCTCAAGGACAGAGCCCTATGGCTACACCTTC.